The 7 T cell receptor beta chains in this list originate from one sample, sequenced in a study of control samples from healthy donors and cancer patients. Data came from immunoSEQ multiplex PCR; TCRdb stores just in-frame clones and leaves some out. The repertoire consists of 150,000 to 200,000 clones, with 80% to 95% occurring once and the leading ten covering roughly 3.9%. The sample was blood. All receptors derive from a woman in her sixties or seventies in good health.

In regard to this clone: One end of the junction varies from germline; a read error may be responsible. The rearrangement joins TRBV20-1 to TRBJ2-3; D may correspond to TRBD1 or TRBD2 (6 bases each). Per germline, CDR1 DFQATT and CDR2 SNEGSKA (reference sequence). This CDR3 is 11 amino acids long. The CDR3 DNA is TGCAGTGCTAGAGATGGGGGGCGCGGGGATTTT. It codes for CSARDGGRGDF.

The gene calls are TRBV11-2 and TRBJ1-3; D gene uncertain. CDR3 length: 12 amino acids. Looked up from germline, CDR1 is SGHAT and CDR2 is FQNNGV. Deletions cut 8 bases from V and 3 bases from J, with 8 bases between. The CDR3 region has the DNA TGTGCCAGCCGCCTTATTGGAAACACCATATATTTT. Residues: CASRLIGNTIYF.

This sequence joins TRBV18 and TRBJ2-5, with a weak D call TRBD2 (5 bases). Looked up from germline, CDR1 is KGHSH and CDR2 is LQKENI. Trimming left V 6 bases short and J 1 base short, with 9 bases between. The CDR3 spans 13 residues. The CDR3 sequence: CASSVGLQETQYF. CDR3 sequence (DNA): TGTGCCAGCTCCGTTGGACTCCAAGAGACCCAGTACTTC.

The CDR3 sequence: CASSFLQGEDGYTF. The DNA of the CDR3 is TGTGCCAGCAGCTTCTTACAGGGGGAAGATGGCTACACCTTC. V usage is TRBV9 and J usage is TRBJ1-2, with 8 bases fitting TRBD1. The CDR3 has 14 residues. The germline V gene has CDR1 SGDLS and CDR2 YYNGEE. Unmatched junction bases numbered 8, after V lost 4 bases and J lost 6 bases.

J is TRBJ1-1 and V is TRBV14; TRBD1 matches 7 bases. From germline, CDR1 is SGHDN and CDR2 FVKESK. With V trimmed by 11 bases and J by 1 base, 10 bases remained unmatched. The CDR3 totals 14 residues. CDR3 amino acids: CAPQQTGKNTEAFF. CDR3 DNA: TGTGCCCCACAACAGACAGGGAAGAACACTGAAGCTTTCTTT.

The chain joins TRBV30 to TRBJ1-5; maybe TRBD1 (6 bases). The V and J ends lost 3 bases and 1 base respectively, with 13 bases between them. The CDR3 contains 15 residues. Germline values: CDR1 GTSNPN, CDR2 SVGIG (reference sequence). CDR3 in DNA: TGTGCCTGGAGGGGGCAGGGGATAAGCAATCAGCCCCAGCATTTT. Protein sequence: CAWRGQGISNQPQHF.

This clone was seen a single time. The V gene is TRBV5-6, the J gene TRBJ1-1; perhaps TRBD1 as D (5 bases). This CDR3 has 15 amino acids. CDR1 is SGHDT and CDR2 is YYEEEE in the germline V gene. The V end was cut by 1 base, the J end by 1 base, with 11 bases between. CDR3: CASSLWGTSNTEAFF. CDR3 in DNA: TGTGCCAGCAGCTTGTGGGGGACGTCGAACACTGAAGCTTTCTTT.